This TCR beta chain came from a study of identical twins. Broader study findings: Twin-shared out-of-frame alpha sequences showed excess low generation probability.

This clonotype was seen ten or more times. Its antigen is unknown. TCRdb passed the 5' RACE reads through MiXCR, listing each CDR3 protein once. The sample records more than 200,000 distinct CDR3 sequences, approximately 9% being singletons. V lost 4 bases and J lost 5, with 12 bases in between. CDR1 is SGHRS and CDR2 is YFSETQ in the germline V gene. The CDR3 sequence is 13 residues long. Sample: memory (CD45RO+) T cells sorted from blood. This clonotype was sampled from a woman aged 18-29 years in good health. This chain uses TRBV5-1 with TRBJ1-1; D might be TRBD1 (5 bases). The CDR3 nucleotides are TGCGCCAGCAGCGGGGGGATTTGGACTGAAGCTTTCTTT. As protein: CASSGGIWTEAFF.